This T cell receptor beta chain appears in the sequencing data of a study of shared clonotypes between healthy human individuals. The assay was immunoSEQ multiplex PCR, and TCRdb's table has in-frame clones only and misses some. The profile shows more than 2 million clones, approximately 95% of them singletons. Trimming pared 2 bases from V and 5 bases from J, leaving 5 bases between. This CDR3 region has 12 residues. Germline CDR1 is SGHAT and CDR2 is FQNNGV. Sequencing input: naive CD4+ T cells sorted from blood. Subset reported: CD45RA+ positively selected. This chain joins TRBV11-2 and TRBJ2-3, with D unclear. The source of this sequence is a man aged 18 to 29 in good health. The CDR3 protein is CASSLWGDTQYF. For the CDR3, the DNA is TGTGCCAGCAGCTTATGGGGAGATACGCAGTATTTT. Supplemented by reference TRBV11-2 and TRBJ2-3, the full variable domain reads EAGVAQSPRYKIIEKRQSVAFWCNPISGHATLYWYQQILGQGPKLLIQFQNNGVVDDSQLPKDRFSAERLKGVDSTLKIQPAKLEDSAVYLCASSLWGDTQYFGPGTRLTVL.